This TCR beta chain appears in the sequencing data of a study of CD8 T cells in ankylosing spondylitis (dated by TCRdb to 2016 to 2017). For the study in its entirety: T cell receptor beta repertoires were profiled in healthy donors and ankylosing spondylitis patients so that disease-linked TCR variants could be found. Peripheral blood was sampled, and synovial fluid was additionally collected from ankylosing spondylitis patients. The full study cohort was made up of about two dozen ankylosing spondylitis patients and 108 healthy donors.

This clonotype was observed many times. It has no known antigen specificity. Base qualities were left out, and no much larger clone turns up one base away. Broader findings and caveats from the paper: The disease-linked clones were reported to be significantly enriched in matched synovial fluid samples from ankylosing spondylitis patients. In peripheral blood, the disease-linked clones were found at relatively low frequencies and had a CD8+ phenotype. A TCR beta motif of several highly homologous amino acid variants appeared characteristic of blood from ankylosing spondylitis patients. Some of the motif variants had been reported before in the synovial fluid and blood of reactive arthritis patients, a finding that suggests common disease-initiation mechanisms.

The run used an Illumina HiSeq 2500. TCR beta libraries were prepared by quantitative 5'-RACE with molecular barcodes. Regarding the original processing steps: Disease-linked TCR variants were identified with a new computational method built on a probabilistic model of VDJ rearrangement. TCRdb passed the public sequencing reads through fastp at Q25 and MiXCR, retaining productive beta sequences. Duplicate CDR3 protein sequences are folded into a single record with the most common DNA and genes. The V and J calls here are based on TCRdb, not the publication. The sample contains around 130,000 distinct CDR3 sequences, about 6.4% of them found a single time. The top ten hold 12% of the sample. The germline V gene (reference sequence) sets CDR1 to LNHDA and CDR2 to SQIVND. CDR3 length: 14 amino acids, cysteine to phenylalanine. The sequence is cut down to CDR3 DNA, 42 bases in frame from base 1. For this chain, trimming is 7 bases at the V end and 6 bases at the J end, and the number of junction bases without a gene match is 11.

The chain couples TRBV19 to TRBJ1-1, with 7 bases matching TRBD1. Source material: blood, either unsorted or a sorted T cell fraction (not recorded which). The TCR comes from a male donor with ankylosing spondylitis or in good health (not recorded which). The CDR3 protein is CASIRTGAPAEAFF. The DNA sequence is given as TGTGCCAGTATTAGAACAGGGGCGCCAGCTGAAGCTTTCTTT.